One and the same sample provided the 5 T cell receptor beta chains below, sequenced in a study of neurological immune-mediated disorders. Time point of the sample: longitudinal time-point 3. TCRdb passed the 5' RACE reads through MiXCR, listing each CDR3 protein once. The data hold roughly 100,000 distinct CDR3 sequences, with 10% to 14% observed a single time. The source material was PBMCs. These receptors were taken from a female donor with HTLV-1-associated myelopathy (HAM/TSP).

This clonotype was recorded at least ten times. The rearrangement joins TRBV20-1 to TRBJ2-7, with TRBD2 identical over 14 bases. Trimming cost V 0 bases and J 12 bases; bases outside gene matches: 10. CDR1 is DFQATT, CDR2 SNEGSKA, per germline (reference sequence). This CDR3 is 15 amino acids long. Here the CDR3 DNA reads TGCAGTGCTAGAGAGCTGGGACTAGCGGGGGCCCGACGGTACTTC. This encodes CSARELGLAGARRYF.

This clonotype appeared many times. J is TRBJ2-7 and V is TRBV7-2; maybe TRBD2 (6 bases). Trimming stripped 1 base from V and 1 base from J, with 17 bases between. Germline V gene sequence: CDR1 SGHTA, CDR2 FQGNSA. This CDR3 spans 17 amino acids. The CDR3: CASSLVGGQTFSYEQYF. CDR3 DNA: TGTGCCAGCAGCTTAGTAGGAGGGCAGACTTTTTCCTACGAGCAGTACTTC.

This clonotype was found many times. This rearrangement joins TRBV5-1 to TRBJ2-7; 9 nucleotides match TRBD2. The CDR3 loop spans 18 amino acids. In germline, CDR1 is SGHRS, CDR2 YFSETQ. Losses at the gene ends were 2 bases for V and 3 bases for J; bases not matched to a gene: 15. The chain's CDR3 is CASSLLGGTSGGFYEQYF. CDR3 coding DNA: TGCGCCAGCAGCTTATTAGGGGGTACCAGCGGGGGGTTCTACGAGCAGTACTTC.

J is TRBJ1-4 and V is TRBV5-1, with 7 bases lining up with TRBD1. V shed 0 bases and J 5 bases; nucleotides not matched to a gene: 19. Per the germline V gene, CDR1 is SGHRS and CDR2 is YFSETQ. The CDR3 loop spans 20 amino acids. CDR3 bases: TGCGCCAGCAGCTTGGCCGTTTTGACAGGGTACGACATTGACAATGAAAAACTGTTTTTT. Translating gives CASSLAVLTGYDIDNEKLFF.

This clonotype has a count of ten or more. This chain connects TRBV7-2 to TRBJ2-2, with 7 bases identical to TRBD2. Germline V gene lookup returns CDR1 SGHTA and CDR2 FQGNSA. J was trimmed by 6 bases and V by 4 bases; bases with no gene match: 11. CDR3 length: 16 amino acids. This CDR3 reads CASSSDGGRRAGELFF. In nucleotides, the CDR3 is TGTGCCAGCAGCTCGGACGGGGGGAGGCGTGCCGGGGAGCTGTTTTTT.